The 20 T cell receptor beta chains presented below share a single source sample, sequenced in a study of cytomegalovirus exposure and HLA in healthy donors. Primers for the PCR totalled 60 Vbeta and 13 Jbeta. TCRdb's table, derived via immunoSEQ multiplex PCR, lists solely in-frame clones and lacks some. The sample lists roughly 69,000 clones; approximately 80% were seen once. The sequencing input was PBMCs. The receptors were gathered from a man between 18 and 29 years old in good health and CMV-seronegative.

The gene calls are TRBV29-1 and TRBJ2-1, with 8 bases aligning to TRBD2. The germline CDR1 and CDR2 sequences are SQVTM and ANQGSEA. The CDR3 runs to 14 residues. Trimming at V came to 0 bases and at J to 8 bases, leaving 6 bases not matched to a gene. CDR3 sequence (DNA): TGCAGCGTTGAAGATCCTAGCGGGTTTGATGAGCAGTTCTTC. Protein product: CSVEDPSGFDEQFF.

In this sample, this clone turned up once. This chain joins TRBV11-2 and TRBJ2-7, with 8 nucleotides matching TRBD1. With V trimmed by 1 base and J by 7 bases, 12 bases remained unmatched. Germline CDR1 reads SGHAT; CDR2 reads FQNNGV. The CDR3 sequence is 16 residues long. CDR3 coding DNA: TGTGCCAGCAGCTTAGTCCCCGGGACAGGAGCCTTAGAGCAGTACTTC. Translation gives CASSLVPGTGALEQYF.

The chain is built from TRBV7-8 and TRBJ2-1; D might be TRBD2 (6 bases). The CDR3 has 16 residues. Deletions cut 7 bases from V and 0 bases from J, with 16 bases between. The germline gives CDR1 SGHVS, CDR2 FQNEAQ. The CDR3 DNA is TGTGCCAGCACCCCGGCGGCGGGGAGCTCCTACAATGAGCAGTTCTTC. It specifies CASTPAAGSSYNEQFF.

The genes are TRBV6-1 and TRBJ1-1, with 8 bases fitting TRBD1. Germline CDR1 and CDR2: MNHNS and SASEGT. Unmatched junction bases numbered 2, after V lost 4 bases and J lost 4 bases. CDR3 size: 13 residues. CDR3 DNA: TGTGCCAGCAGTGCTCAGGGGGCCACTGAAGCTTTCTTT. Translation: CASSAQGATEAFF.

This clone occurred a few times. V gene TRBV19 combines with J gene TRBJ2-2; 7 bases match TRBD2. V was clipped by 1 base and J by 2 bases; unmatched bases: 7. This CDR3 has 17 residues. Germline assignment: CDR1 LNHDA and CDR2 SQIVND (reference sequence). DNA of the CDR3: TGTGCCAGTAGTATAGCAGGACTAGGAGCTAACACCGGGGAGCTGTTTTTT. It translates to CASSIAGLGANTGELFF.

This chain uses TRBV18 with TRBJ2-2; 7 bases match TRBD1. The CDR3 has 15 residues. CDR1 is KGHSH, CDR2 LQKENI, per germline. V shed 3 bases and J 4 bases; nucleotides not matched to a gene: 5. The CDR3 DNA follows: TGTGCCAGCTCACCCTGGGACAGTTCCACCGGGGAGCTGTTTTTT. Translated, it gives CASSPWDSSTGELFF.

The chain carries TRBV27 and TRBJ2-7, with 7 bases aligning to TRBD2. V lost 5 bases, J lost 2 bases, and 15 bases stayed unmatched. The CDR3 is 17 amino acids. In germline, CDR1 is MNHEY, CDR2 SMNVEV (reference sequence). CDR3 nucleotide sequence: TGTGCCAGCAGTCCTCCTGTTAGGGCTAGCGGTGCCTACGAGCAGTACTTC. Its translation is CASSPPVRASGAYEQYF.

This chain connects TRBV7-9 to TRBJ1-2, with 7 bases lining up with TRBD1. Per the germline V gene, CDR1 is SEHNR and CDR2 is FQNEAQ (reference sequence). The CDR3 length is 14 residues. V was clipped by 5 bases and J by 4 bases; unmatched bases: 7. This CDR3 reads CASSVQGSSYGYTF. For the CDR3, the DNA is TGTGCCAGCAGCGTACAGGGGTCGAGCTATGGCTACACCTTC.

The chain combines TRBV7-2 with TRBJ2-7; 8 positions match TRBD2. V was pared by 7 bases and J by 6 bases, with 5 bases of the junction left unmatched. The CDR3 extends over 12 amino acids. Germline V gene lookup returns CDR1 SGHTA and CDR2 FQGNSA. CDR3 coding DNA: TGTGCCAGCACCAACGGGGGGGTCGAGCAGTACGTC. Protein sequence: CASTNGGVEQYV.

This clone has just one count. The chain links TRBV4-3 to TRBJ2-3; a weak D match, TRBD2 (6 bases). Deletions cut 3 bases from V and 2 bases from J, with 9 bases between. The germline V gene encodes CDR1 LGHNA and CDR2 YSLEER. There are 14 residues in the CDR3. CDR3 coding DNA: TGCGCCAGCAGCCAGCTAGCGCACACAGATACGCAGTATTTT. The encoded protein is CASSQLAHTDTQYF.

The V and J genes are TRBV5-1 and TRBJ1-1; weak D call: TRBD1 (6 bases). Trimming pared 5 bases from V and 1 base from J, leaving 9 bases between. The CDR3 is made up of 13 amino acids. The germline CDR1 and CDR2 sequences are SGHRS and YFSETQ. CDR3 in amino acids: CASSRGRNTEAFF. In nucleotides, the CDR3 is TGCGCCAGCAGTAGGGGGAGGAACACTGAAGCTTTCTTT. Full variable domain (rest looked up from reference TRBV5-1 and TRBJ1-1): KAGVTQTPRYLIKTRGQQVTLSCSPISGHRSVSWYQQTPGQGLQFLFEYFSETQRNKGNFPGRFSGRQFSNSRSEMNVSTLELGDSALYLCASSRGRNTEAFFGQGTRLTVV.

This clone occurred once. The J gene is TRBJ2-2, the V gene TRBV6-1; TRBD1 matches at 9 bases. Losses at the gene ends were 6 bases for V and 3 bases for J; bases not matched to a gene: 2. This CDR3 region has 14 residues. Per the germline V gene, CDR1 is MNHNS and CDR2 is SASEGT. The CDR3 loop reads CASRGTGYTGELFF. The CDR3 region has the DNA TGTGCCAGCAGGGGGACAGGGTACACCGGGGAGCTGTTTTTT.

The J gene is TRBJ2-3, the V gene TRBV6-4; 8 nucleotides agree with TRBD2. Germline V CDR1 and CDR2: MRHNA, SNTAGT. Losses at the gene ends were 0 bases for V and 1 base for J; bases not matched to a gene: 3. CDR3 size: 16 residues. CDR3 DNA sequence: TGTGCCAGCAGTGACTCCGGGCGGGGGGGCACAGATACGCAGTATTTT. Protein sequence: CASSDSGRGGTDTQYF.

The rearrangement uses TRBV5-4 and TRBJ1-6; perhaps TRBD1 as D (6 bases). This CDR3 is built from 15 residues. CDR1 is SGHNT and CDR2 is YYREEE in the germline V gene (reference sequence). V was shortened by 2 bases and J by 7 bases, with 13 bases between the two germline ends. The CDR3 DNA follows: TGTGCCAGCAGCTTAAAAACAGGGTACAATTCACCCCTCCACTTT. Protein product: CASSLKTGYNSPLHF.

The V gene is TRBV5-1, the J gene TRBJ2-5; D might be TRBD2 (6 bases). This CDR3 has 15 residues. Germline V gene sequence: CDR1 SGHRS, CDR2 YFSETQ. V lost 0 bases, J lost 10 bases, and 19 bases lay in between. CDR3 region: CASSLGLRDLEVQYF. In DNA form, the CDR3 reads TGCGCCAGCAGCTTGGGTCTGCGGGACCTTGAGGTCCAGTACTTC.

The chain joins TRBV4-1 to TRBJ2-3; 14 bases agree with TRBD2. J gave up 12 bases and V 1 base, and 12 bases lay outside the gene matches. Germline V gives CDR1 MGHRA, CDR2 YSYEKL. This CDR3 is built from 17 residues. CDR3 sequence: CASSQGLAGGRSSQQYF. DNA of the CDR3: TGCGCCAGCAGCCAAGGACTAGCGGGGGGGCGATCCTCACAACAGTATTTT.

The chain has TRBV2 and TRBJ1-5; 7 positions match TRBD1. The CDR3 has 15 amino acids. Germline V gives CDR1 SNHLY, CDR2 FYNNEI. J lost 3 bases, V lost 6 bases, and 8 bases had no gene match. CDR3 loop: CASRAGTAINQPQHF. The CDR3 nucleotides read TGTGCCAGCAGGGCCGGGACAGCTATCAATCAGCCCCAGCATTTT. The complete variable domain, with remaining parts taken from reference TRBV2 and TRBJ1-5, reads EPEVTQTPSHQVTQMGQEVILRCVPISNHLYFYWYRQILGQKVEFLVSFYNNEISEKSEIFDDQFSVERPDGSNFTLKIRSTKLEDSAMYFCASRAGTAINQPQHFGDGTRLSIL.

The CDR3 nucleotides are TGTGCCATCAGGGCGAGCGGGGGGGTTTACAATGAGCAGTTCTTC. Amino acids: CAIRASGGVYNEQFF. The chain has TRBV10-3 and TRBJ2-1, with 10 bases lining up with TRBD2. The junction had 6 bases not matched to a gene; V was cut back by 6 bases and J by 4 bases. This CDR3 is built from 15 residues. Germline V gene lookup returns CDR1 ENHRY and CDR2 SYGVKD.

The rearrangement joins TRBV4-3 to TRBJ1-4, with D hard to call. V gave up 0 bases and J gave up 8 bases, with 7 bases separating them. From germline, CDR1 is LGHNA and CDR2 YSLEER. This CDR3 is built from 13 residues. CDR3 protein: CASSQDRREKLFF. The CDR3 coding sequence is TGCGCCAGCAGCCAAGATAGAAGAGAAAAACTGTTTTTT.

The chain carries TRBV18 and TRBJ1-1, with D perhaps TRBD1 (6 bases). The germline V gene has CDR1 KGHSH and CDR2 LQKENI. Trimming removed 3 bases from V and 4 bases from J, with 15 bases in between. This CDR3 is 15 amino acids long. CDR3 in DNA: TGTGCCAGCTCACCTATAGGGGGGAGGGCCACTGAAGCTTTCTTT. This gives the protein CASSPIGGRATEAFF.